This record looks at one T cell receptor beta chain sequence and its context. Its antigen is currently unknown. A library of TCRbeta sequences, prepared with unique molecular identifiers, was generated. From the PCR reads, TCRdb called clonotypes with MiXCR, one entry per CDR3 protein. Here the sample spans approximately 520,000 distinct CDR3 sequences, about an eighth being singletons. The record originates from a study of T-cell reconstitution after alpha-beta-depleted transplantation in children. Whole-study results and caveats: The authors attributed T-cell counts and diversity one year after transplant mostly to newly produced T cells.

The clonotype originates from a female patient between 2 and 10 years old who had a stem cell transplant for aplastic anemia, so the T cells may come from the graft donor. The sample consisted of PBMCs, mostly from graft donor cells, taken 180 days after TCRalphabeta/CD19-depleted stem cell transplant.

In DNA form, the CDR3 reads TGTGCCAGCTCACCACCTGAGGGGGCGTTTTCTGGCTACACCTTC. It encodes CASSPPEGAFSGYTF. V and J are TRBV18 and TRBJ1-2, with 7 bases identical to TRBD1. Germline trimming cut 0 bases from V and 7 bases from J; bases unmatched to any gene: 8. CDR1 KGHSH and CDR2 LQKENI come from the germline V gene. This CDR3 region has 15 residues.